This TCR beta chain was profiled in a study of blood T cell repertoires in COVID-19. Turning to the study itself: Samples taken during acute and convalescent COVID-19 were collected in the United States, Italy and Spain. PBMCs, B-cell-depleted T cells, or T cells provided the cDNA or gDNA that made up the material.

The CDR3 extends over 13 amino acids. Germline V CDR1 and CDR2: WNHNN, SYGVQD (reference sequence). Trimming pared 4 bases from V and 1 base from J, leaving 6 bases between. In the study's own analysis: Reference gene primer amplification gave nucleated cell count estimates. The repertoire was sequenced with immunoSEQ multiplex PCR; TCRdb's copy has only in-frame clones and lacks some. V and J calls and clone size are copied from that table; D and trimming were computed from the DNA. The top ten clones hold about 25% of a sample with around 92,000 clones, more than 70% of them seen once. The TCR originated in a human donor in a cohort sampled during active COVID-19. The sequenced sample was peripheral blood. The V and J genes are TRBV10-1 and TRBJ2-3; no firm D call. CDR3 in DNA: TGCGCCAGCAGTGGTTCGGGCACAGATACGCAGTATTTT. It translates to CASSGSGTDTQYF.